This T cell receptor beta chain was profiled in a study of preoperative IRX-2 immunotherapy in early breast cancer (dated by TCRdb to between 2018 and 2020). Concerning this clone itself: No antigen is known for it. There are no base qualities to consult, and no much larger clone falls within one base.

Inclusive of the bounding cysteine and phenylalanine, the CDR3 is 15 residues long. Only CDR3 DNA is held: 45 bases, read in frame from base 1. Per the germline V gene (reference sequence), SGHAT is the CDR1 and FQDESV is the CDR2. The junction shows trimming of 0 bases on V and 1 base on J, plus 10 bases between the germline ends. The library was obtained by the immunoSEQ multiplex PCR assay. In its TCRdb copy, this immuneACCESS table keeps in-frame sequences only and misses some clones. Where compared with another copy, unresolved V genes explain less than half of these, and the others have no known cause. In all, the sample holds 35,000 to 45,000 clones, and around 77% of those were seen once. About 1% of the sample lies in the top ten. The treatment or condition label for this specimen denotes: preoperative locoregional IRX-2 cytokine immunotherapy. The samples were obtained from a phase Ib study that tested preoperative, locoregional IRX-2 cytokine immunotherapy meant to prime immune responses. Before surgery, IRX-2 was given to the donors, who were patients with early-stage breast cancer.

The material sequenced was tumor tissue, taken after IRX-2 immunotherapy. The TCR was taken from a human donor with breast cancer. The rearranged segments are TRBV11-1 and TRBJ2-7, with the D segment identity uncertain. The CDR3 corresponds to CASSLAGQQSYEQYF. Read as DNA, the sequence is TGTGCCAGCAGCTTAGCGGGCCAACAATCCTACGAGCAGTACTTC.